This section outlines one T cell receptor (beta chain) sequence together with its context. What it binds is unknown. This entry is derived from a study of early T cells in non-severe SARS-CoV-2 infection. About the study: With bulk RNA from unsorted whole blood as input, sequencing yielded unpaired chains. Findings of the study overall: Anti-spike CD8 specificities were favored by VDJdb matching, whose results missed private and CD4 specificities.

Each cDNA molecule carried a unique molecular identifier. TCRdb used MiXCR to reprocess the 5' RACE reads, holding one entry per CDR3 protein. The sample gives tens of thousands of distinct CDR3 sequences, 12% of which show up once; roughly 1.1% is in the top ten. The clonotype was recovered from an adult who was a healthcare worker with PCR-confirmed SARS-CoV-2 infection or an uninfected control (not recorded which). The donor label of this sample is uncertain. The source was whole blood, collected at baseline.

The CDR3 protein is CASSVGVGPLYGYTF. DNA of the CDR3: TGTGCCAGCAGCGTAGGAGTAGGGCCGCTTTATGGCTACACCTTC. The rearrangement links TRBV9 to TRBJ1-2; D gene ambiguous. CDR3 length: 15 amino acids. Germline values: CDR1 SGDLS, CDR2 YYNGEE. V was clipped by 0 bases and J by 5 bases, with 14 bases between them.